This T cell receptor beta chain was found in a study of identical twins. For this clonotype: No antigen is known for it.

Germline V gene lookup returns CDR1 MGHRA and CDR2 YSYEKL. The CDR3 is made up of 15 amino acids. The V end lost 1 base, the J end lost 5 bases, and 11 bases lay between the germline ends. Template switching (which added a universal primer site) was used, and cDNA carried unique molecular identifiers. TCRdb re-derived calls from the 5' RACE reads in MiXCR, one entry per CDR3 protein. The sample consists of 240,000 or so distinct CDR3 sequences, roughly 13% of them appearing once. Overall study results and limits: Twins shared beta out-of-frame sequences in excess, but this excess was weaker. There were fewer insertions in abundant cord blood beta clonotypes, but memory repertoires showed no such pattern. Invariant T cells like MAIT and iNKT could partly confound the zero-insertion analyses.

The same data also went into a second study, on yellow fever vaccine responses in identical twins.

Sequencing was carried out using memory (CD45RO+) T cells sorted from blood. The TCR sequence derives from a woman aged 18 to 35 in good health. V usage is TRBV4-1 and J usage is TRBJ2-2, with D maybe TRBD1 (6 bases). Written as DNA, the CDR3 is TGCGCCAGCAGCCAAGTCACAGGGAATACCGGGGAGCTGTTTTTT. Translation gives CASSQVTGNTGELFF.